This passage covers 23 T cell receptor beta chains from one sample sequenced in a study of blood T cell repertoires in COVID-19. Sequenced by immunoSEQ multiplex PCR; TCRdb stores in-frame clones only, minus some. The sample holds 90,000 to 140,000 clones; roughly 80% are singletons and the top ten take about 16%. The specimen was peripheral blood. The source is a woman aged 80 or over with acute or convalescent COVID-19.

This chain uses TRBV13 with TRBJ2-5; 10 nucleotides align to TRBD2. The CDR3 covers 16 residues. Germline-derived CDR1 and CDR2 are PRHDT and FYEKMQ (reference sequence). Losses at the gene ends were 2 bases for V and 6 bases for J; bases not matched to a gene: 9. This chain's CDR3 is CASSLWLAGAKKTQYF. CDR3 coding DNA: TGTGCCAGCAGCTTATGGCTAGCGGGAGCTAAAAAGACCCAGTACTTC.

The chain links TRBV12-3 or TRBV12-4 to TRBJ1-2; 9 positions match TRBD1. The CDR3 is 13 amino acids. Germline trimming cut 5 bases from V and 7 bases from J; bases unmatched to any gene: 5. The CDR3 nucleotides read TGTGCCAGCAGTATCACAGGGGGCAGTGGCTACACCTTC. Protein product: CASSITGGSGYTF.

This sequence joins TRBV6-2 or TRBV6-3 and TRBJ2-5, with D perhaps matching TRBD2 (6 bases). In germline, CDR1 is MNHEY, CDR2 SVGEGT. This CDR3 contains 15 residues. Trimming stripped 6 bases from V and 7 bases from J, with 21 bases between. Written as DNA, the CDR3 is TGTGCCAGCAGCCGGGACTTAGAAAAGGGTAGGACCCAGTACTTC. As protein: CASSRDLEKGRTQYF.

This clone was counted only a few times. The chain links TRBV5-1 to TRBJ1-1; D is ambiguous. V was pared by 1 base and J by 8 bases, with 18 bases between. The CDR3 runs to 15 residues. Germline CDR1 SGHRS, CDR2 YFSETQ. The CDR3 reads CASSLLGRPSAEAFF. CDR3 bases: TGCGCCAGCAGCTTGTTGGGCAGACCGTCGGCGGAAGCTTTCTTT.

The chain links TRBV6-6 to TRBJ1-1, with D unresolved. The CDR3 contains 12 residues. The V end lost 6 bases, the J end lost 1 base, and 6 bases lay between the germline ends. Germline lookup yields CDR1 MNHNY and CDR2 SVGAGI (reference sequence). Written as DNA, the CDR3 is TGTGCCAGCAGGGGCACGAACACTGAAGCTTTCTTT. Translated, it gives CASRGTNTEAFF.

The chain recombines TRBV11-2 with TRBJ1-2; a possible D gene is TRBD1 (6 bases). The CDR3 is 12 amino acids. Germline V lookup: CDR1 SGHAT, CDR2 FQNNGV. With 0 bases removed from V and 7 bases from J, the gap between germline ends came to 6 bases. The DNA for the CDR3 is TGTGCCAGCAGCTTAGAGGGGGCTGGCTACACCTTC. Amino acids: CASSLEGAGYTF.

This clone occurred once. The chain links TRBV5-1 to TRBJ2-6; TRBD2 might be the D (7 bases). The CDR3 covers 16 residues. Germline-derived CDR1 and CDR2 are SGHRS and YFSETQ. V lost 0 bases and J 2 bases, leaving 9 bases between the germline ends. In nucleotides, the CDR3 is TGCGCCAGCAGCTTGGACGGGGGGCCTGGGGCCAACGTCCTGACTTTC. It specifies CASSLDGGPGANVLTF.

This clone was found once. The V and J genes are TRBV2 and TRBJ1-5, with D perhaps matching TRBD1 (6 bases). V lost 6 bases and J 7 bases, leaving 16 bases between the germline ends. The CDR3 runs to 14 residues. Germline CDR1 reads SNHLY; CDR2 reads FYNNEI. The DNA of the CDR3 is TGTGCCAGCAGAGATAAGGGGGTTAGCCAGCCCCAGCATTTT. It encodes CASRDKGVSQPQHF.

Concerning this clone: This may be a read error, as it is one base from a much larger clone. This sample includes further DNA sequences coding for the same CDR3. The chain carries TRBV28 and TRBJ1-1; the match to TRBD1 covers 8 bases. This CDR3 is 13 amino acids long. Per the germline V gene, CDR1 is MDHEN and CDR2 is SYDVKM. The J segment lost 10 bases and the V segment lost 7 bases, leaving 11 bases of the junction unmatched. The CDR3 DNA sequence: TGTGCCAGCATTCCTTTCGGACAGGGCTTAGCTTTCTTT. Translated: CASIPFGQGLAFF.

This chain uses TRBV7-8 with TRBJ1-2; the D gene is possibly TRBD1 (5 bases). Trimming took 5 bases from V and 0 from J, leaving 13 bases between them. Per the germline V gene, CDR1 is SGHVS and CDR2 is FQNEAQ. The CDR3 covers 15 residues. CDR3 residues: CASSGGTAPNYGYTF. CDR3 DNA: TGTGCCAGCAGCGGCGGGACGGCACCTAACTATGGCTACACCTTC.

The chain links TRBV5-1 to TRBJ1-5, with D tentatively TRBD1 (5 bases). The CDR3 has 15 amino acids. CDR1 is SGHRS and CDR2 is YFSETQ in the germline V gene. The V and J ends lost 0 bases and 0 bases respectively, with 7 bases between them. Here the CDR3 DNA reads TGCGCCAGCAGCTTGGAAGGGGATAGCAATCAGCCCCAGCATTTT. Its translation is CASSLEGDSNQPQHF.

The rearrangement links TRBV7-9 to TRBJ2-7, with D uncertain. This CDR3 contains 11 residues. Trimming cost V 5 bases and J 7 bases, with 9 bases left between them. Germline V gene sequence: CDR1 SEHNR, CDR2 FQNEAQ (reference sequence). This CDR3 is CASSQAVEQYF. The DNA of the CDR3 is TGTGCCAGCAGCCAAGCCGTGGAGCAGTACTTC.

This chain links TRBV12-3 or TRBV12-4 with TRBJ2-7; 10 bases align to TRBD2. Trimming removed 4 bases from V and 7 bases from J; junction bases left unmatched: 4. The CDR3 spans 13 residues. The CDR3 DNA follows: TGTGCCAGCAGTTCGGGACTAGCGAGGGAGCAGTACTTC. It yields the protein CASSSGLAREQYF.

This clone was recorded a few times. The CDR3: CASSPGTNSPLHF. The CDR3 DNA follows: TGTGCCAGCTCACCAGGGACAAATTCACCCCTCCACTTT. The chain carries TRBV18 and TRBJ1-6, with a tentative D call TRBD1 (6 bases). V shed 2 bases and J shed 7 bases, with 6 bases lying between them. Germline lookup yields CDR1 KGHSH and CDR2 LQKENI. The CDR3 runs to 13 residues.

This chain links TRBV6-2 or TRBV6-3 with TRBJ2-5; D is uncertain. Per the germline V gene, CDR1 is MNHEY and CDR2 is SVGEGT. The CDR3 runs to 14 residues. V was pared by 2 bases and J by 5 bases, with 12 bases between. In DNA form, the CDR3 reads TGTGCCAGCAGTTACAGGCAGGTCGGTGAGACCCAGTACTTC. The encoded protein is CASSYRQVGETQYF.

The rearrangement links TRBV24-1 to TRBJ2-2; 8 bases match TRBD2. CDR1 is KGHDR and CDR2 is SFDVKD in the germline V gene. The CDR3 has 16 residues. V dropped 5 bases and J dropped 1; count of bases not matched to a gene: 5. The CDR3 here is CATSVAGGLNTGELFF. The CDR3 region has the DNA TGTGCCACCAGTGTTGCGGGAGGTTTGAACACCGGGGAGCTGTTTTTT.

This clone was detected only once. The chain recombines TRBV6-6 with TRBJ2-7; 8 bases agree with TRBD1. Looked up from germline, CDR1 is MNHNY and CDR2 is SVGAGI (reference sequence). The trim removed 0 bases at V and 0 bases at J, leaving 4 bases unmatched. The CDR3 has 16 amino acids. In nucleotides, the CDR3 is TGTGCCAGCAGTTACTCCCGGGACAGGAGCTCCTACGAGCAGTACGTC. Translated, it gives CASSYSRDRSSYEQYV.

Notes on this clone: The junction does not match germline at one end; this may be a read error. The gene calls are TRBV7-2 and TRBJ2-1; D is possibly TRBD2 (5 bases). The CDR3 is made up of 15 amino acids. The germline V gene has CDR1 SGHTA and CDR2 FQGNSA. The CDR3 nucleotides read TGTGCCAGCAGCCTAGCCGGGTGGTCCTACAATGAGCAGTTCTTC. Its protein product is CASSLAGWSYNEQFF. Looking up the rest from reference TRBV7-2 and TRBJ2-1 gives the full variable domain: GAGVSQSPSNKVTEKGKDVELRCDPISGHTALYWYRQSLGQGLEFLIYFQGNSAPDKSGLPSDRFSAERTGGSVSTLTIQRTQQEDSAVYLCASSLAGWSYNEQFFGPGTRLTVL.

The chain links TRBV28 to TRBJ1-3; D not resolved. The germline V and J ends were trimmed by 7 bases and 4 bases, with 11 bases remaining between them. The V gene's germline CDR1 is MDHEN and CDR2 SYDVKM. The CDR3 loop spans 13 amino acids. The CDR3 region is CASKLGGGNTIYF. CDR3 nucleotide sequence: TGTGCCAGCAAGTTAGGCGGAGGAAACACCATATATTTT.

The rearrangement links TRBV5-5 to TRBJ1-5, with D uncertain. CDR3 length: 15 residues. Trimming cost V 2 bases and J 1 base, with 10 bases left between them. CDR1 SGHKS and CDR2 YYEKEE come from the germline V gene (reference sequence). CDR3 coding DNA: TGTGCCAGCAGCTTAACTCCGACAAGCAATCAGCCCCAGCATTTT. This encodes CASSLTPTSNQPQHF.

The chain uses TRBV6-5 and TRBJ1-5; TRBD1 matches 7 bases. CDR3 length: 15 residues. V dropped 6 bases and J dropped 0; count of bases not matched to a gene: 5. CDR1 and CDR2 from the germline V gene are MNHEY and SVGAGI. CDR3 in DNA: TGTGCCAGCAGACGACAGGGAGATAGCAATCAGCCCCAGCATTTT. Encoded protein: CASRRQGDSNQPQHF.

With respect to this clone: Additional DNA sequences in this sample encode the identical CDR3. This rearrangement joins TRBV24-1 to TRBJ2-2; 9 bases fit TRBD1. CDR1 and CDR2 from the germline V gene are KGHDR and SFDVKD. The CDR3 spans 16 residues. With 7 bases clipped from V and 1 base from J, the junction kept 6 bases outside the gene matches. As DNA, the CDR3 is TGTGCCACCAGCTTTCCGGGACAGGGGAACACCGGGGAGCTGTTTTTT. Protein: CATSFPGQGNTGELFF.

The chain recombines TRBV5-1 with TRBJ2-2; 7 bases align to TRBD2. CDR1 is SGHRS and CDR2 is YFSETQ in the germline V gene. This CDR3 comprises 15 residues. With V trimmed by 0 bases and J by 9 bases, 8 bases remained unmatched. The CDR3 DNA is TGCGCCAGCAGCTTGGCCAGCGGGGACGGGAGGGAGCTGTTTTTT. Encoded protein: CASSLASGDGRELFF.